One sample yielded the 32 T cell receptor beta chains listed below, sequenced in a study of shared clonotypes between healthy human individuals (dated by TCRdb to the early 2020s). Libraries came from the immunoSEQ multiplex PCR assay. TCRdb stores this immuneACCESS table with in-frame sequences only. Part of the clones is absent; in the studies checked, under half of the shortfall reflects unresolved V genes, and no reason is known for the rest. Counted in this sample were over 2 million clones; 85% to 95% of them appeared once. The top ten clones comprise 0.1% to 0.15% of the sample. What was sequenced was naive CD4+ T cells sorted from blood. The sample's cell subset or site label, in plain terms: CD45RA+ positively selected. The origin of the receptors is a young man in good health.

This clone was detected only once. The chain links TRBV6-5 to TRBJ2-7; D is ambiguous. CDR1 and CDR2 from the germline V gene are MNHEY and SVGAGI. The V end lost 6 bases, the J end lost 2 bases, and 5 bases lay between the germline ends. The CDR3 is 11 amino acids. The DNA for the CDR3 is TGTGCCAGCAGGAGCACCTACGAGCAGTACTTC. Translating it yields CASRSTYEQYF.

The CDR3 sequence is CASSPTDRRGAEAFF. DNA for the CDR3: TGTGCCAGCAGCCCTACAGACCGCAGAGGCGCTGAAGCTTTCTTT. V gene TRBV5-8 combines with J gene TRBJ1-1; D remains unclear. The length of the CDR3 is 15 residues. Germline V CDR1 and CDR2: SGHTS, YDEGEE. Trimming took 4 bases from V and 6 from J, leaving 19 bases between them.

The genes are TRBV7-2 and TRBJ1-2; 10 bases are shared with TRBD1. After removal of 5 bases from V and 4 bases from J, the junction contained 7 bases not matched to a gene. The CDR3 has 15 amino acids. CDR1 is SGHTA, CDR2 FQGNSA, per germline. CDR3 loop: CASSTTGGFGYGYTF. CDR3 bases: TGTGCCAGCAGCACGACAGGGGGCTTTGGCTATGGCTACACCTTC.

This rearrangement joins TRBV27 to TRBJ2-1; no firm D call. The CDR3 is made up of 16 amino acids. The V end lost 8 bases, the J end lost 6 bases, and 23 bases lay between the germline ends. Per the germline V gene, CDR1 is MNHEY and CDR2 is SMNVEV (reference sequence). The CDR3 bases are TGTGCCAGCCCGTCACTGGCCGACCTCACAGCCAATGAGCAGTTCTTC. This codes for CASPSLADLTANEQFF.

The chain links TRBV4-1 to TRBJ2-6; D is undetermined. V dropped 0 bases and J dropped 2 bases, with 14 bases sitting between them. The CDR3 consists of 18 residues. Germline V lookup: CDR1 MGHRA, CDR2 YSYEKL. The CDR3 DNA follows: TGCGCCAGCAGCCAAGAATGGGTGGCGGCAGCTGGGGCCAACGTCCTGACTTTC. Residues: CASSQEWVAAAGANVLTF.

V and J are TRBV5-1 and TRBJ2-5; the D gene is possibly TRBD2 (6 bases). This CDR3 region has 12 residues. The V end was cut by 4 bases, the J end by 5 bases, with 9 bases between. The germline V gene encodes CDR1 SGHRS and CDR2 YFSETQ. The DNA of the CDR3 is TGCGCCAGCAGCCGACTAGGGGAGACCCAGTACTTC. Translated: CASSRLGETQYF.

The V and J genes are TRBV7-8 and TRBJ2-4; TRBD1 is a possible D gene (6 bases). Germline V gives CDR1 SGHVS, CDR2 FQNEAQ. Trimming shortened V by 0 bases and J by 10 bases, and 19 bases separated the two germline ends. This CDR3 has 16 amino acids. Written as DNA, the CDR3 is TGTGCCAGCAGCTTAGCGCTACGCCAGGGACAAACGATTCAGTACTTC. Residues: CASSLALRQGQTIQYF.

The rearrangement links TRBV6-6 to TRBJ1-2; 8 positions agree with TRBD1. In germline, CDR1 is MNHNY, CDR2 SVGAGI (reference sequence). The CDR3 spans 14 residues. Germline trimming cut 6 bases from V and 6 bases from J; bases unmatched to any gene: 9. The DNA of the CDR3 is TGTGCCAGCAGACCCGGACAGGGAAGGGATGGCTACACCTTC. This gives the protein CASRPGQGRDGYTF.

The chain recombines TRBV2 with TRBJ2-7, with TRBD1 as a possible D gene (6 bases). CDR3 length: 14 residues. V gave up 7 bases and J gave up 3 bases, with 16 bases separating them. Looked up from germline, CDR1 is SNHLY and CDR2 is FYNNEI. CDR3 region: CASKDRGRGYEQYF. CDR3 DNA: TGTGCCAGCAAGGACCGTGGCAGGGGCTACGAGCAGTACTTC. Based on the CDR3 plus reference TRBV2 and TRBJ2-7, the full variable domain is EPEVTQTPSHQVTQMGQEVILRCVPISNHLYFYWYRQILGQKVEFLVSFYNNEISEKSEIFDDQFSVERPDGSNFTLKIRSTKLEDSAMYFCASKDRGRGYEQYFGPGTRLTVT.

V and J are TRBV28 and TRBJ1-5; D is unclear. The CDR3 is 15 amino acids. V was shortened by 7 bases and J by 1 base, with 14 bases between the two germline ends. Germline CDR1 reads MDHEN; CDR2 reads SYDVKM. The DNA for the CDR3 is TGTGCCAGCACCCATCGGGGTGGCAGCAATCAGCCCCAGCATTTT. This sequence encodes CASTHRGGSNQPQHF.

The J gene is TRBJ1-6, the V gene TRBV6-5, with TRBD1 matching 7 bases. The ends lost 4 bases at V and 4 bases at J; junction bases unmatched: 7. The CDR3 has 16 residues. In germline, CDR1 is MNHEY, CDR2 SVGAGI. The CDR3, as DNA: TGTGCCAGCAGTTTTGGCAGACAGGGATATAATTCACCCCTCCACTTT. Translation: CASSFGRQGYNSPLHF.

Concerning this clone itself: Other DNA sequences within the sample encode an identical CDR3. This rearrangement joins TRBV18 to TRBJ2-3; D not certain. Trimming cost V 1 base and J 3 bases, with 2 bases left between them. The CDR3 is 12 residues long. Germline CDR1 reads KGHSH; CDR2 reads LQKENI. CDR3 nucleotide sequence: TGTGCCAGCTCACCACGAACAGATACGCAGTATTTT. Encoded protein: CASSPRTDTQYF.

This clone was picked up a small number of times. This sequence joins TRBV18 and TRBJ1-1; D may be TRBD1 (5 bases). V lost 5 bases and J 1 base, leaving 8 bases between the germline ends. Germline V gene data show CDR1 as KGHSH and CDR2 as LQKENI. CDR3 size: 13 residues. CDR3 amino acids: CASSNGQNTEAFF. CDR3 sequence (DNA): TGTGCCAGCTCAAATGGACAGAACACTGAAGCTTTCTTT.

This chain uses TRBV5-1 with TRBJ2-7, with 8 bases identical to TRBD1. The V gene's germline CDR1 is SGHRS and CDR2 YFSETQ. This CDR3 comprises 15 residues. The ends lost 1 base at V and 3 bases at J; junction bases unmatched: 6. In nucleotides, the CDR3 is TGCGCCAGCAGCTTGAATTCAGGGGGCAACTACGAGCAGTACTTC. It specifies CASSLNSGGNYEQYF.

This chain links TRBV5-1 with TRBJ2-7; D gene ambiguous. This CDR3 is 14 amino acids long. Trimming took off 0 bases at V and 2 bases at J, with 9 bases between the two ends. Germline CDR1 reads SGHRS; CDR2 reads YFSETQ. The CDR3: CASSLASGPYEQYF. In nucleotides, the CDR3 is TGCGCCAGCAGCTTGGCCTCAGGTCCCTACGAGCAGTACTTC.

The rearrangement joins TRBV9 to TRBJ2-3, with 8 bases fitting TRBD2. The V gene's germline CDR1 is SGDLS and CDR2 YYNGEE. The CDR3 runs to 16 residues. Trimming cost V 0 bases and J 1 base; bases outside gene matches: 4. In DNA form, the CDR3 reads TGTGCCAGCAGCGTAGACCAAGCGGGAGGCACAGATACGCAGTATTTT. Residues: CASSVDQAGGTDTQYF.

The V gene is TRBV6-5, the J gene TRBJ2-7; D is uncertain. The CDR3 runs 11 residues. V was shortened by 6 bases and J by 3 bases, with 6 bases between the two germline ends. Per the germline V gene, CDR1 is MNHEY and CDR2 is SVGAGI. The CDR3 sequence is CASSMGYEQYF. CDR3 bases: TGTGCCAGCAGCATGGGCTACGAGCAGTACTTC.

V and J are TRBV23-1 and TRBJ1-6; 7 bases match TRBD1. TRBV23-1 carries the ORF label, with uncertain function. Losses at the gene ends were 6 bases for V and 9 bases for J; bases not matched to a gene: 23. The CDR3 totals 19 residues. For the CDR3, the DNA is TGCGCCAGCAGGAGAACCGGGACAGAAATAATGATTGTGGGTTCACCCCTCCACTTT. Translation: CASRRTGTEIMIVGSPLHF.

The chain is built from TRBV6-1 and TRBJ2-7; 9 bases map to TRBD1. The germline gives CDR1 MNHNS, CDR2 SASEGT. CDR3 length equals 13 residues. V was clipped by 6 bases and J by 7 bases; unmatched bases: 7. CDR3 residues: CASRGQGIREQYF. The CDR3 region has the DNA TGTGCCAGCAGGGGACAGGGTATAAGGGAGCAGTACTTC.

The chain has TRBV5-1 and TRBJ2-3; perhaps TRBD2 as D (6 bases). V was clipped by 0 bases and J by 2 bases, with 13 bases between them. Germline V gives CDR1 SGHRS, CDR2 YFSETQ. The CDR3 runs to 16 residues. The CDR3 here is CASSLGAGGNTDTQYF. The DNA for the CDR3 is TGCGCCAGCAGCTTGGGGGCTGGCGGGAACACAGATACGCAGTATTTT.

In this sample, this clone turned up once. The rearrangement links TRBV5-4 to TRBJ1-1; D may be TRBD1 (5 bases). Trimming left V 0 bases short and J 5 bases short, with 11 bases between. In germline, CDR1 is SGHNT, CDR2 YYREEE (reference sequence). This CDR3 region has 14 residues. The CDR3 here is CASSLAGGWTEAFF. CDR3 nucleotide sequence: TGTGCCAGCAGCTTGGCGGGGGGTTGGACTGAAGCTTTCTTT.

The genes are TRBV10-3 and TRBJ2-1; the D gene is possibly TRBD1 (6 bases). CDR1 is ENHRY and CDR2 is SYGVKD in the germline V gene. V dropped 6 bases and J dropped 9 bases, with 15 bases sitting between them. This CDR3 is 13 amino acids long. CDR3 sequence reads: CAISRGRESEQFF. The CDR3 region has the DNA TGTGCCATCAGCAGGGGTAGGGAGAGTGAGCAGTTCTTC.

The chain employs TRBV4-2 and TRBJ1-1, with D possibly matching TRBD1 (5 bases). CDR3 length equals 15 residues. The V end was cut by 2 bases, the J end by 0 bases, with 10 bases between. Germline loops: CDR1 LGHNA, CDR2 YNFKEQ. CDR3 amino acids: CASSQPGQMNTEAFF. In DNA, the CDR3 is TGTGCCAGCAGCCAACCCGGACAAATGAACACTGAAGCTTTCTTT.

CDR3 coding DNA: TGTGCCAGCAGCCAATATAACGATCAAGAGACCCAGTACTTC. This encodes CASSQYNDQETQYF. This rearrangement joins TRBV7-2 to TRBJ2-5; D gene unclear. Between the trimmed V and J ends, which lost 5 bases and 2 bases, there was a span of 12 bases. This CDR3 is built from 14 residues. Germline-derived CDR1 and CDR2 are SGHTA and FQGNSA. The full variable domain, rest sourced from reference TRBV7-2 and TRBJ2-5, is GAGVSQSPSNKVTEKGKDVELRCDPISGHTALYWYRQSLGQGLEFLIYFQGNSAPDKSGLPSDRFSAERTGGSVSTLTIQRTQQEDSAVYLCASSQYNDQETQYFGPGTRLLVL.

The chain combines TRBV19 with TRBJ2-5; D assignment may be TRBD1 or TRBD2 (6 bases each). The germline V gene encodes CDR1 LNHDA and CDR2 SQIVND (reference sequence). The CDR3 sequence is 12 residues long. Deletions cut 8 bases from V and 4 bases from J, with 11 bases between. CDR3 sequence (DNA): TGTGCCAGTGCCAGGGGAGGAGAGACCCAGTACTTC. This gives the protein CASARGGETQYF.

The chain recombines TRBV30 with TRBJ2-5; tentatively, D is TRBD2 (5 bases). V lost 5 bases to trimming and J lost 3 bases, with 13 bases between them. Germline loops: CDR1 GTSNPN, CDR2 SVGIG (reference sequence). This CDR3 is 13 amino acids long. In DNA, the CDR3 is TGTGCCTGGGGGCCCGGGGTTGAAGAGACCCAGTACTTC. It specifies CAWGPGVEETQYF. The full variable domain, with the rest looked up from reference TRBV30 and TRBJ2-5, is SQTIHQWPATLVQPVGSPLSLECTVEGTSNPNLYWYRQAAGRGLQLLFYSVGIGQISSEVPQNLSASRPQDRQFILSSKKLLLSDSGFYLCAWGPGVEETQYFGPGTRLLVL.

The J gene is TRBJ1-2, the V gene TRBV10-3, with D uncertain. Germline-derived CDR1 and CDR2 are ENHRY and SYGVKD. V dropped 2 bases and J dropped 6 bases, with 10 bases sitting between them. The CDR3 runs 13 residues. CDR3 residues: CAISEGDWDGYTF. The CDR3 nucleotides are TGTGCCATCAGTGAGGGAGACTGGGATGGCTACACCTTC.

The chain recombines TRBV7-6 with TRBJ2-2; TRBD1 is a possible D gene (6 bases). CDR1 and CDR2 (germline): SGHVS, FNYEAQ. Trimming pared 6 bases from V and 4 bases from J, leaving 18 bases between. CDR3 length equals 16 residues. CDR3 bases: TGTGCCAGCAGACTATCACAGGGATTGGTCACCGGGGAGCTGTTTTTT. It is translated as CASRLSQGLVTGELFF.

V gene TRBV7-9 combines with J gene TRBJ2-3, with a weak D call TRBD1 (5 bases). The CDR3 runs 13 residues. In germline, CDR1 is SEHNR, CDR2 FQNEAQ (reference sequence). Trimming cost V 2 bases and J 11 bases, with 14 bases left between them. In nucleotides, the CDR3 is TGTGCCAGCAGCTTATCGGCGGCAGGGAAGCAGTATTTT. As protein: CASSLSAAGKQYF.

The chain is built from TRBV2 and TRBJ1-5, with D uncertain. V was cut by 3 bases and J by 2 bases, with 5 bases left in between. The CDR3 sequence is 13 residues long. Germline V gives CDR1 SNHLY, CDR2 FYNNEI. CDR3 protein: CASSDGRNQPQHF. CDR3 nucleotides: TGTGCCAGCAGTGACGGCCGCAATCAGCCCCAGCATTTT.

The gene calls are TRBV28 and TRBJ2-7; TRBD2 matches at 9 bases. CDR1 and CDR2 from the germline V gene are MDHEN and SYDVKM. CDR3 size: 15 residues. The V segment lost 6 bases and the J segment 3 bases; nucleotides outside the gene matches: 9. This CDR3 is CASRLGGAGGYEQYF. The DNA for the CDR3 is TGTGCCAGCAGGCTCGGGGGAGCGGGGGGCTACGAGCAGTACTTC.

This chain joins TRBV6-5 and TRBJ1-1; D possibly corresponds to TRBD1 (5 bases). Germline CDR1 MNHEY, CDR2 SVGAGI. Deletions cut 2 bases from V and 1 base from J, with 14 bases between. This CDR3 contains 16 residues. The CDR3 spells CASSYEFAGTNTEAFF. The CDR3 nucleotides are TGTGCCAGCAGTTACGAGTTTGCGGGGACGAACACTGAAGCTTTCTTT.